The next 21 T cell receptor beta chains were all read from a single sample in a study of shared clonotypes between healthy human individuals. Here immunoSEQ multiplex PCR was the method, and the copy in TCRdb shows in-frame clones only, minus some. The table includes fewer than 3 million clones, 80% to 95% detected once. The sequencing input was naive CD4+ T cells from PBMCs. Subset described: CD45RA+ positively selected. These receptors were obtained from a man younger than 35 in good health. Some clones in this sample may be carry-over from other donors' samples.

The rearrangement uses TRBV27 and TRBJ2-3; D gene ambiguous. CDR1 is MNHEY, CDR2 SMNVEV, per germline (reference sequence). CDR3 length: 13 amino acids. V was clipped by 4 bases and J by 6 bases, with 11 bases between them. DNA for the CDR3: TGTGCCAGCAGTTCTGCATGGCGGGATACGCAGTATTTT. It codes for CASSSAWRDTQYF.

This clone came up once. The chain links TRBV4-1 to TRBJ2-4, with TRBD2 matching 9 bases. Germline loops: CDR1 MGHRA, CDR2 YSYEKL. With 4 bases clipped from V and 1 base from J, the junction kept 14 bases outside the gene matches. The CDR3 has 19 residues. CDR3 coding DNA: TGCGCCAGCAGCCCCCGGGCTAGCGGGGCCTCTATGGCCAAAAACATTCAGTACTTC. It codes for CASSPRASGASMAKNIQYF.

The chain links TRBV2 to TRBJ2-5; TRBD1 matches at 8 bases. The better agreement between TRBJ2-7 and the DNA end casts doubt on the J call. CDR3 size: 12 residues. The germline V gene has CDR1 SNHLY and CDR2 FYNNEI. This CDR3 reads CASNTGGHEQYF. The DNA for the CDR3 is TGTGCCAGCAACACAGGGGGGCACGAGCAGTACTTC.

This chain links TRBV27 with TRBJ2-3, with TRBD2 matching 14 bases. CDR1 and CDR2 from the germline V gene are MNHEY and SMNVEV (reference sequence). The CDR3 runs 15 residues. The ends lost 7 bases at V and 5 bases at J; junction bases unmatched: 5. The DNA for the CDR3 is TGTGCCAGCACTGGGACTAGCGGGAGAATAGATACGCAGTATTTT. This sequence encodes CASTGTSGRIDTQYF.

V and J are TRBV2 and TRBJ2-4; D gene uncertain. Germline CDR1 SNHLY, CDR2 FYNNEI. The CDR3 consists of 15 residues. Trimming cost V 1 base and J 4 bases, with 11 bases left between them. CDR3 residues: CASSEGSSNKNIQYF. CDR3 DNA: TGTGCCAGCAGTGAAGGGTCGTCTAATAAAAACATTCAGTACTTC.

As regards this clone: The sample has other DNA sequences that encode this CDR3 too. V and J are TRBV28 and TRBJ1-4; tentative D call: TRBD1 (6 bases). The germline V and J ends were trimmed by 6 bases and 0 bases, with 11 bases remaining between them. The CDR3 sequence is 15 residues long. Germline V gene lookup returns CDR1 MDHEN and CDR2 SYDVKM. The CDR3 loop reads CASSLAGATNEKLFF. CDR3 DNA sequence: TGTGCCAGCAGCCTGGCAGGGGCAACTAATGAAAAACTGTTTTTT.

This chain links TRBV4-1 with TRBJ1-1, with 12 bases lining up with TRBD1. V was clipped by 6 bases and J by 5 bases; unmatched bases: 4. The CDR3 has 14 residues. The germline V gene has CDR1 MGHRA and CDR2 YSYEKL. The CDR3 here is CASSQGQGATEAFF. The CDR3 DNA reads as TGCGCCAGCAGTCAGGGACAGGGGGCTACTGAAGCTTTCTTT.

This chain uses TRBV9 with TRBJ2-3; tentative D call: TRBD2 (6 bases). Germline CDR1 is SGDLS and CDR2 is YYNGEE. The CDR3 length is 15 residues. The V end was cut by 7 bases, the J end by 0 bases, with 15 bases between. This CDR3 is CASGRDRSSTDTQYF. CDR3 coding DNA: TGTGCCAGCGGGCGGGACCGTTCTAGCACAGATACGCAGTATTTT.

J is TRBJ2-3 and V is TRBV28, with 10 bases that match TRBD1. Germline V gives CDR1 MDHEN, CDR2 SYDVKM. V lost 0 bases to trimming and J lost 3 bases; unmatched junction nucleotides: 3. The CDR3 length is 16 residues. The CDR3 spells CASSLWGTGVTDTQYF. The DNA for the CDR3 is TGTGCCAGCAGTTTATGGGGGACAGGGGTGACAGATACGCAGTATTTT.

V and J are TRBV11-2 and TRBJ2-1, with 8 positions matching TRBD1. Trimming removed 8 bases from V and 6 bases from J; junction bases left unmatched: 12. Germline CDR1 and CDR2: SGHAT and FQNNGV. The CDR3 is 15 residues long. The DNA for the CDR3 is TGTGCCAGCGGAACCCGGGACAGGAGCCCCAATGAGCAGTTCTTC. Translation: CASGTRDRSPNEQFF.

CDR3 residues: CASSFAWGEQFF. In DNA, the CDR3 is TGTGCCAGCAGTTTCGCGTGGGGCGAGCAGTTCTTC. This chain joins TRBV28 and TRBJ2-1, with D perhaps matching TRBD1 (5 bases). CDR1 is MDHEN, CDR2 SYDVKM, per germline. V was clipped by 3 bases and J by 10 bases, with 10 bases between them. The CDR3 runs 12 residues.

As to this clone: Other DNA sequences in the sample encode the same CDR3. The chain couples TRBV19 to TRBJ2-7; no clear D gene. The germline CDR1 and CDR2 sequences are LNHDA and SQIVND (reference sequence). CDR3 length: 15 residues. The ends were cut back, 1 base at V and 1 base at J, with 11 bases in the middle. In nucleotides, the CDR3 is TGTGCCAGTAGTATAGTGGCAGGACCTTCCTACGAGCAGTACTTC. This codes for CASSIVAGPSYEQYF.

The chain is built from TRBV6-1 and TRBJ1-3; D unclear. Germline V gene data show CDR1 as MNHNS and CDR2 as SASEGT. CDR3 length equals 16 residues. Trimming left V 4 bases short and J 0 bases short, with 13 bases between. In DNA, the CDR3 is TGTGCCAGCAGTGCATATCGATCAGCCTCTGGAAACACCATATATTTT. It codes for CASSAYRSASGNTIYF.

The chain carries TRBV28 and TRBJ1-1; D is uncertain. The germline V and J ends were trimmed by 5 bases and 1 base, with 14 bases remaining between them. In germline, CDR1 is MDHEN, CDR2 SYDVKM. CDR3 length: 15 residues. DNA for the CDR3: TGTGCCAGCAGTACCCCCGGACGGGGGAACACTGAAGCTTTCTTT. Protein sequence: CASSTPGRGNTEAFF.

V gene TRBV15 combines with J gene TRBJ2-7; unclear D gene. The germline V gene encodes CDR1 LNHNV and CDR2 YYDKDF (reference sequence). Trimming cost V 0 bases and J 7 bases, with 7 bases left between them. This CDR3 spans 12 amino acids. CDR3 amino acids: CATSRDTREQYF. CDR3 in DNA: TGTGCCACCAGCAGAGATACGCGGGAGCAGTACTTC.

The rearrangement uses TRBV18 and TRBJ1-2; D not certain. V lost 3 bases, J lost 8 bases, and 10 bases lay in between. The CDR3 runs 12 residues. Germline-derived CDR1 and CDR2 are KGHSH and LQKENI. CDR3 loop: CASSPVPGGYTF. The CDR3, as DNA: TGTGCCAGCTCACCGGTCCCGGGAGGCTACACCTTC.

The CDR3, as DNA: TGTGCCAGCAGTGAAGGTAGCCTGGGACTCGCATTGAAGGCTTTCTTT. Amino acid sequence: CASSEGSLGLALKAFF. V usage is TRBV6-1 and J usage is TRBJ1-1, with D perhaps matching TRBD1 (5 bases). CDR1 MNHNS and CDR2 SASEGT come from the germline V gene. Trimming shortened V by 1 base and J by 11 bases, and 23 bases separated the two germline ends. This CDR3 has 16 amino acids.

The chain couples TRBV28 to TRBJ2-1; 11 bases fit TRBD2. The junction had 10 bases not matched to a gene; V was cut back by 4 bases and J by 8 bases. From germline, CDR1 is MDHEN and CDR2 SYDVKM. CDR3 length equals 16 residues. The CDR3 DNA follows: TGTGCCAGCAGTTACGCGGGACTAGCGGAGGTGGATGAGCAGTTCTTC. Translated: CASSYAGLAEVDEQFF. Complete variable domain (other parts from reference TRBV28 and TRBJ2-1): DVKVTQSSRYLVKRTGEKVFLECVQDMDHENMFWYRQDPGLGLRLIYFSYDVKMKEKGDIPEGYSVSREKKERFSLILESASTNQTSMYLCASSYAGLAEVDEQFFGPGTRLTVL.

V gene TRBV27 combines with J gene TRBJ1-5; no firm D call. This CDR3 has 16 residues. V lost 6 bases and J lost 4, with 19 bases in between. The germline V gene encodes CDR1 MNHEY and CDR2 SMNVEV (reference sequence). CDR3 amino acids: CASRADGPLRNQPQHF. In DNA form, the CDR3 reads TGTGCCAGCAGAGCGGACGGACCATTAAGAAATCAGCCCCAGCATTTT.

This clone was detected only once. The V and J genes are TRBV7-2 and TRBJ2-3; 8 nucleotides match TRBD2. The CDR3 sequence is 14 residues long. The V gene end was trimmed by 5 bases and the J gene end by 8 bases; junction bases not matched to a gene: 9. Germline-derived CDR1 and CDR2 are SGHTA and FQGNSA. CDR3 sequence: CASSPGLAESTQYF. The CDR3 bases are TGTGCCAGCAGCCCTGGACTAGCAGAAAGTACGCAGTATTTT.

The V and J genes are TRBV10-3 and TRBJ2-7; possibly TRBD2 for D (6 bases). The V gene's germline CDR1 is ENHRY and CDR2 SYGVKD. The CDR3 has 15 amino acids. Trimming took 4 bases from V and 0 from J, leaving 13 bases between them. For the CDR3, the DNA is TGTGCCATCAGTGTATCACGCGGGGCCTCCTACGAGCAGTACTTC. This codes for CAISVSRGASYEQYF.